This T cell receptor beta chain was captured in a study of T cells in Graves' hyperthyroidism and ophthalmopathy. Study findings and constraints: Most clonotypes expanded in thyroid above 0.001 were likewise present in blood.

V was pared by 3 bases and J by 8 bases, with 9 bases of the junction left unmatched. CDR1 is SGHAT, CDR2 FQNNGV, per germline. This CDR3 is 14 amino acids long. The sample holds many counts of this clonotype. Its antigen is still unknown. When ophthalmopathy did not progress within 18 months, Graves' hyperthyroidism was considered stable. Hyperthyroidism, newly diagnosed and lasting under 2 months, affected patients aged 18 to 65. The diagnostic basis comprised clinical symptoms, serum thyroxine and TRAb, thyroid ultrasound and orbital computed tomography. Template material for amplifying TCR beta CDR3 regions consisted of RNA transcripts. With the HTBI primer set, the TCR CDR3 went through a first round of RT-PCR. MiXCR, applied by TCRdb to the multiplex PCR reads, yields one record per CDR3 protein. The sample holds 560,000 or so distinct CDR3 sequences; around 45% are singletons and the top ten take nearly 8.5%.

Sequencing was carried out using peripheral blood or thyroid tissue (not recorded which). The sequence was obtained from a woman in her late teens or twenties with Graves' hyperthyroidism. The chain carries TRBV11-2 and TRBJ1-2; 7 bases line up with TRBD1. The CDR3 nucleotides are TGTGCCAGCAGCTTGTTGACAGGGAGGCGAGGCTACACCTTC. It translates to CASSLLTGRRGYTF.